The next 11 T cell receptor beta chains were all read from a single sample in a study of T cells in Graves' hyperthyroidism and ophthalmopathy. RNA transcripts gave rise to amplified TCR beta CDR3 regions. The HTBI set primed first-round TCR CDR3 RT-PCR. TCRdb processed the multiplex PCR reads anew with MiXCR; each CDR3 protein has one entry. The sample has almost 350,000 distinct CDR3 sequences, 15% to 20% seen once. The sequenced material came from blood. The receptor source for this set is a middle-aged woman with Graves' ophthalmopathy.

This clonotype came up many times. This rearrangement joins TRBV28 to TRBJ2-7; D call uncertain. The germline CDR1 and CDR2 sequences are MDHEN and SYDVKM. The CDR3 is 13 amino acids. V lost 3 bases and J lost 2, with 8 bases in between. CDR3 sequence reads: CASSLKPTYEQYF. CDR3 nucleotide sequence: TGTGCCAGCAGTTTGAAACCTACCTACGAGCAGTACTTC.

The rearrangement joins TRBV6-5 to TRBJ1-2, with 8 bases that match TRBD1. The junction had 10 bases not matched to a gene; V was cut back by 2 bases and J by 8 bases. Germline CDR1 is MNHEY and CDR2 is SVGAGI. This CDR3 has 15 residues. CDR3: CASSYRTRQGQGYTF. The DNA for the CDR3 is TGTGCCAGCAGTTACCGGACAAGACAGGGGCAGGGCTACACCTTC.

This clonotype has at least ten counts. V is TRBV6-1 and J is TRBJ1-6, with 8 bases matching TRBD1. The CDR3 is 15 residues long. Germline trimming cut 5 bases from V and 0 bases from J; bases unmatched to any gene: 0. Germline CDR1 and CDR2: MNHNS and SASEGT. CDR3 nucleotide sequence: TGTGCCAGCAGTACAGGGGGCTCCTATAATTCACCCCTCCACTTT. Protein sequence: CASSTGGSYNSPLHF.

A word on this clonotype: A much larger clone lies a single base off, so this may be a read error. V usage is TRBV29-1 and J usage is TRBJ2-7; TRBD2 matches at 8 bases. The trim removed 5 bases at V and 6 bases at J, leaving 12 bases unmatched. CDR3 length: 14 residues. Germline assignment: CDR1 SQVTM and CDR2 ANQGSEA. The CDR3 reads CSVTGLACLTEQYF. The CDR3 coding sequence is TGCAGCGTTACCGGACTAGCCTGTCTAACCGAGCAGTACTTC.

The chain joins TRBV28 to TRBJ1-2; D uncertain. The CDR3 has 14 amino acids. V dropped 3 bases and J dropped 5 bases, with 13 bases sitting between them. CDR1 and CDR2 from the germline V gene are MDHEN and SYDVKM. The CDR3 here is CASSFREPTYGYTF. The CDR3 DNA reads as TGTGCCAGCAGTTTTAGGGAACCTACATATGGCTACACCTTC.

The sample holds many counts of this clonotype. The chain recombines TRBV6-5 with TRBJ1-1, with D perhaps matching TRBD1 (5 bases). The CDR3 covers 14 residues. V was clipped by 4 bases and J by 2 bases, with 11 bases between them. The germline gives CDR1 MNHEY, CDR2 SVGAGI. Here the CDR3 reads CASSFNGGNTEAFF. As DNA, the CDR3 is TGTGCCAGCAGTTTTAATGGGGGAAACACTGAAGCTTTCTTT.

This clonotype came up many times. The genes are TRBV5-1 and TRBJ2-7, with D possibly TRBD2 on 6 matching bases. This CDR3 region has 16 residues. The germline V gene has CDR1 SGHRS and CDR2 YFSETQ. V was cut by 4 bases and J by 3 bases, with 20 bases left in between. CDR3 amino acids: CASSEGGLNGHYEQYF. The CDR3 DNA sequence: TGCGCCAGCAGCGAGGGAGGACTAAATGGGCACTACGAGCAGTACTTC.

This clonotype was seen many times. This sequence joins TRBV12-3 or TRBV12-4 and TRBJ1-1; a possible D gene is TRBD1 (5 bases). The CDR3 has 13 residues. Trimming removed 6 bases at V and 2 bases at J, with 10 bases between. The CDR3 loop is CASSRTQNTEAFF. The CDR3 bases are TGTGCCAGCAGCAGGACACAAAACACTGAAGCTTTCTTT.

Ten or more counts support this clonotype. V usage is TRBV6-1 and J usage is TRBJ2-7; D tentatively fits TRBD1 or TRBD2 (7 bases each). The length of the CDR3 is 14 residues. Trimming left V 4 bases short and J 0 bases short, with 10 bases between. Germline assignment: CDR1 MNHNS and CDR2 SASEGT. CDR3 sequence (DNA): TGTGCCAGCAGTGCAGGGGGGGGCTCCTACGAGCAGTACTTC. Its protein is CASSAGGGSYEQYF.

This clonotype was counted only a few times. The chain has TRBV4-1 and TRBJ2-7, with D possibly being TRBD1 or TRBD2 (6 bases each). This CDR3 contains 12 residues. V gave up 5 bases and J gave up 12 bases, with 17 bases separating them. CDR1 MGHRA and CDR2 YSYEKL come from the germline V gene. The CDR3 sequence: CASSSPRGPVYF. Here the CDR3 DNA reads TGCGCCAGCAGCAGCCCACGGGGGCCGGTGTACTTC.

A remark on this clonotype: Just one base apart from a much larger clone, this may be a read error. V gene TRBV27 combines with J gene TRBJ1-1; the D gene is possibly TRBD1 (5 bases). V lost 10 bases and J lost 4, with 22 bases in between. There are 15 residues in the CDR3. The germline V gene has CDR1 MNHEY and CDR2 SMNVEV (reference sequence). This chain's CDR3 is CANSPLAGMATEAFF. In nucleotides, the CDR3 is TGTGCCAACAGCCCTTTGGCAGGGATGGCCACTGAAGCTTTCTTT.